These 29 T cell receptor beta chains were all obtained from the same sample, sequenced in a study of identical twins. From the 5' RACE reads, TCRdb called clonotypes with MiXCR, one entry per CDR3 protein. The table records a few hundred thousand distinct CDR3 sequences, around 8.8% of them present only once. The same data also contributed to another study, on yellow fever vaccine responses in identical twins.

Sequencing was done on a sample of CD8+ T cells sorted from blood. Receptor source: a woman younger than 35 in good health.

This chain connects TRBV12-3 or TRBV12-4 to TRBJ2-6; no reliable D call. The CDR3 has 15 amino acids. Trimming took off 3 bases at V and 0 bases at J, with 6 bases between the two ends. The CDR3 region is CASSFSPSGANVLTF. The DNA of the CDR3 is TGTGCCAGCAGTTTCTCTCCCTCTGGGGCCAACGTCCTGACTTTC.

V is TRBV9 and J is TRBJ2-7; 9 bases fit TRBD2. Germline-derived CDR1 and CDR2 are SGDLS and YYNGEE. The length of the CDR3 is 17 residues. The junction had 16 bases not matched to a gene; V was cut back by 4 bases and J by 5 bases. The CDR3 region has the DNA TGTGCCAGCAGCCCAGAGGGACTAGCTGGGTGGAGGGACGAGCAGTACTTC. Its translation: CASSPEGLAGWRDEQYF.

The table lists this clonotype with many counts. The chain recombines TRBV12-3 or TRBV12-4 with TRBJ2-7, with 7 bases matching TRBD2. V shed 2 bases and J 2 bases; nucleotides not matched to a gene: 6. The CDR3 is made up of 15 amino acids. The CDR3 is CASSLRVAGPYEQYF. For the CDR3, the DNA is TGTGCCAGCAGTTTAAGAGTAGCGGGCCCCTACGAGCAGTACTTC.

This clonotype was seen many times. The chain uses TRBV18 and TRBJ2-1, with TRBD2 as a possible D gene (6 bases). CDR1 and CDR2 from the germline V gene are KGHSH and LQKENI. The CDR3 is 16 amino acids. The V end was cut by 6 bases, the J end by 4 bases, with 19 bases between. The CDR3: CASSAPVVAEYNEQFF. The DNA for the CDR3 is TGTGCCAGCTCCGCACCAGTGGTAGCGGAATACAATGAGCAGTTCTTC. The full variable domain, in which reference TRBV18 and TRBJ2-1 provide the parts outside the CDR3, is NAGVMQNPRHLVRRRGQEARLRCSPMKGHSHVYWYRQLPEEGLKFMVYLQKENIIDESGMPKERFSAEFPKEGPSILRIQQVVRGDSAAYFCASSAPVVAEYNEQFFGPGTRLTVL.

In its sample, this clonotype was seen many times. The chain couples TRBV4-3 to TRBJ2-7, with 8 bases fitting TRBD1. Trimming at V came to 2 bases and at J to 4 bases, leaving 7 bases not matched to a gene. From germline, CDR1 is LGHNA and CDR2 YSLEER. The CDR3 has 15 amino acids. CDR3 residues: CASSQRTGYVYEQYF. The CDR3 bases are TGCGCCAGCAGCCAAAGGACAGGGTATGTTTACGAGCAGTACTTC.

V usage is TRBV28 and J usage is TRBJ1-6; 9 bases map to TRBD1. The V segment lost 2 bases and the J segment 7 bases; nucleotides outside the gene matches: 3. Germline V gene lookup returns CDR1 MDHEN and CDR2 SYDVKM. This CDR3 is built from 15 residues. CDR3 bases: TGTGCCAGCAGTTTACTCGGGACAGGGAATTCACCCCTCCACTTT. This gives the protein CASSLLGTGNSPLHF.

The genes are TRBV5-1 and TRBJ1-1; D possibly corresponds to TRBD1 (6 bases). Trimming removed 0 bases from V and 7 bases from J, with 7 bases in between. This CDR3 region has 12 residues. Per germline, CDR1 SGHRS and CDR2 YFSETQ. CDR3 bases: TGCGCCAGCAGCTTGGTCAGGGGTGAAGCTTTCTTT. Translating gives CASSLVRGEAFF.

There are a few counts of this clonotype. The rearrangement joins TRBV5-5 to TRBJ2-3; D is unclear. V was cut by 1 base and J by 5 bases, with 5 bases left in between. CDR1 SGHKS and CDR2 YYEKEE come from the germline V gene (reference sequence). The CDR3 spans 12 residues. CDR3 region: CASSLMGDTQYF. Written as DNA, the CDR3 is TGTGCCAGCAGCTTGATGGGAGATACGCAGTATTTT. Full variable domain (rest looked up from reference TRBV5-5 and TRBJ2-3): DAGVTQSPTHLIKTRGQQVTLRCSPISGHKSVSWYQQVLGQGPQFIFQYYEKEERGRGNFPDRFSARQFPNYSSELNVNALLLGDSALYLCASSLMGDTQYFGPGTRLTVL.

This clonotype was observed a handful of times. The genes are TRBV7-9 and TRBJ2-5, with D hard to call. The V gene's germline CDR1 is SEHNR and CDR2 FQNEAQ (reference sequence). With 1 base removed from V and 8 bases from J, the gap between germline ends came to 11 bases. CDR3 size: 13 residues. The DNA for the CDR3 is TGTGCCAGCAGCTTAGACTCTTCGATAACCCAGTACTTC. Translation gives CASSLDSSITQYF.

This clonotype was counted only a few times. The CDR3 region has the DNA TGTGCCATCAGTGACAGGGCCGATACGCAGTATTTT. Its translation is CAISDRADTQYF. The rearrangement joins TRBV10-3 to TRBJ2-3; tentative D call: TRBD1 (5 bases). In germline, CDR1 is ENHRY, CDR2 SYGVKD. The CDR3 is 12 residues long. The germline V and J ends were trimmed by 3 bases and 6 bases, with 7 bases remaining between them.

The genes are TRBV5-6 and TRBJ2-1, with D uncertain. Trimming left V 5 bases short and J 9 bases short, with 15 bases between. This CDR3 has 13 residues. Germline V CDR1 and CDR2: SGHDT, YYEEEE. The CDR3 here is CASRPSDPGEQFF. CDR3 sequence (DNA): TGTGCCAGCAGGCCGAGCGACCCCGGTGAGCAGTTCTTC.

This clonotype was seen a handful of times. The chain combines TRBV5-6 with TRBJ1-3; D remains unclear. CDR3 size: 14 residues. V was pared by 1 base and J by 3 bases, with 8 bases between. Germline assignment: CDR1 SGHDT and CDR2 YYEEEE. For the CDR3, the DNA is TGTGCCAGCAGCTTGTGGGGTAGTGGAAACACCATATATTTT. Translating gives CASSLWGSGNTIYF.

Only a few counts were recorded for this clonotype. This sequence joins TRBV4-1 and TRBJ2-1; tentative D call: TRBD1 (5 bases). CDR1 and CDR2 from the germline V gene are MGHRA and YSYEKL. V shed 2 bases and J shed 7 bases, with 15 bases lying between them. This CDR3 has 15 amino acids. DNA of the CDR3: TGCGCCAGCAGCCAAAGACAGATAGGGTCTAATGAGCAGTTCTTC. It encodes CASSQRQIGSNEQFF.

Only a few counts were recorded for this clonotype. The V and J genes are TRBV5-1 and TRBJ2-1; D may be TRBD2 (6 bases). The V end lost 4 bases, the J end lost 3 bases, and 11 bases lay between the germline ends. CDR1 is SGHRS and CDR2 is YFSETQ in the germline V gene. The CDR3 consists of 14 residues. The CDR3 spells CASSPDYLYNEQFF. The CDR3 DNA is TGCGCCAGCAGCCCGGACTACCTCTACAATGAGCAGTTCTTC. Supplemented by reference TRBV5-1 and TRBJ2-1, the full variable domain reads KAGVTQTPRYLIKTRGQQVTLSCSPISGHRSVSWYQQTPGQGLQFLFEYFSETQRNKGNFPGRFSGRQFSNSRSEMNVSTLELGDSALYLCASSPDYLYNEQFFGPGTRLTVL.

This clonotype was detected a few times. This chain links TRBV5-8 with TRBJ2-3; possible D gene TRBD2, 6 bases. Trimming stripped 0 bases from V and 5 bases from J, with 13 bases between. Germline lookup yields CDR1 SGHTS and CDR2 YDEGEE. CDR3 size: 15 residues. CDR3 nucleotides: TGTGCCAGCAGCTTGGAGGGACTTTCGGGAGATACGCAGTATTTT. Translated: CASSLEGLSGDTQYF.

V usage is TRBV4-3 and J usage is TRBJ2-1, with 8 positions matching TRBD2. Trimming cost V 0 bases and J 7 bases; bases outside gene matches: 8. The CDR3 length is 16 residues. Germline CDR1 reads LGHNA; CDR2 reads YSLEER. CDR3 DNA: TGCGCCAGCAGCCAAGACCCCGCGGGACTAGAGAATGAGCAGTTCTTC. It is translated as CASSQDPAGLENEQFF.

This clonotype was seen more than once but under ten times. V usage is TRBV3-1 and J usage is TRBJ2-5; no clear D. Germline V CDR1 and CDR2: LGHDT, YNNKEL (reference sequence). Trimming left V 1 base short and J 1 base short, with 13 bases between. This CDR3 is built from 16 residues. The CDR3: CASSQAMYPGQETQYF. CDR3 nucleotide sequence: TGTGCCAGCAGCCAAGCTATGTATCCAGGCCAAGAGACCCAGTACTTC.

The chain links TRBV4-3 to TRBJ2-7; 7 nucleotides align to TRBD1. Germline values: CDR1 LGHNA, CDR2 YSLEER. J lost 4 bases, V lost 1 base, and 7 bases had no gene match. CDR3 length equals 15 residues. In nucleotides, the CDR3 is TGCGCCAGCAGCCAAGTAAGGGACAGTTTGTACGAGCAGTACTTC. Its translation is CASSQVRDSLYEQYF.

This clonotype was picked up many times. The genes are TRBV27 and TRBJ2-7; 7 bases are a match to TRBD2. The trim removed 4 bases at V and 2 bases at J, leaving 5 bases unmatched. From germline, CDR1 is MNHEY and CDR2 SMNVEV (reference sequence). The CDR3 length is 14 residues. This CDR3 is CASSSLATTYEQYF. CDR3 DNA: TGTGCCAGCAGTTCACTAGCGACTACCTACGAGCAGTACTTC.

This clonotype was counted between two and nine times. The chain has TRBV27 and TRBJ2-1, with a possible D match to TRBD2 (6 bases). Germline V CDR1 and CDR2: MNHEY, SMNVEV (reference sequence). Trimming cost V 6 bases and J 2 bases, with 17 bases left between them. The CDR3 has 16 amino acids. The CDR3 DNA is TGTGCCAGCAGACAAATGGAGGGTGTGGCCTACAATGAGCAGTTCTTC. Protein product: CASRQMEGVAYNEQFF.

This clonotype has just a few counts. The V call is TRBV11-1, the J call TRBJ2-5; 9 positions match TRBD1. Germline trimming cut 1 base from V and 1 base from J; bases unmatched to any gene: 10. The CDR3 consists of 18 residues. CDR1 is SGHAT and CDR2 is FQDESV in the germline V gene (reference sequence). CDR3 protein: CASSLDIPDRGSQETQYF. The DNA of the CDR3 is TGTGCCAGCAGCTTAGATATTCCGGACAGGGGCTCCCAAGAGACCCAGTACTTC.

A single count supports this clonotype. The rearrangement uses TRBV6-5 and TRBJ2-7, with 7 positions matching TRBD1. Germline V lookup: CDR1 MNHEY, CDR2 SVGAGI. Trimming removed 2 bases from V and 2 bases from J; junction bases left unmatched: 3. The CDR3 contains 14 residues. CDR3 sequence (DNA): TGTGCCAGCAGTTACGCCACAGGGGCCTACGAGCAGTACTTC. Its translation: CASSYATGAYEQYF.

This clonotype was observed many times. This chain connects TRBV24-1 to TRBJ2-5; D may correspond to TRBD1 or TRBD2 (5 bases each). V shed 0 bases and J shed 5 bases, with 15 bases lying between them. From germline, CDR1 is KGHDR and CDR2 SFDVKD. CDR3 length: 16 amino acids. CDR3: CATSDLPGAVGETQYF. The CDR3 DNA sequence: TGTGCCACCAGTGATTTGCCCGGGGCCGTCGGGGAGACCCAGTACTTC.

This clonotype came up many times. This chain connects TRBV7-9 to TRBJ2-5; a weak D match, TRBD1 (6 bases). Germline CDR1 is SEHNR and CDR2 is FQNEAQ (reference sequence). This CDR3 comprises 13 residues. With 5 bases removed from V and 3 bases from J, the gap between germline ends came to 10 bases. As DNA, the CDR3 is TGTGCCAGCAGCCCCCGGACAGAAGAGACCCAGTACTTC. It yields the protein CASSPRTEETQYF.

This clonotype was counted a few times. The J gene is TRBJ2-7, the V gene TRBV4-3, with 7 nucleotides matching TRBD2. V gave up 0 bases and J gave up 2 bases; unmatched junction bases: 4. Germline assignment: CDR1 LGHNA and CDR2 YSLEER. The CDR3 totals 15 residues. CDR3: CASSQEGGPPYEQYF. In nucleotides, the CDR3 is TGCGCCAGCAGCCAAGAGGGAGGGCCCCCCTACGAGCAGTACTTC.

This clonotype was observed a few times. The rearrangement joins TRBV20-1 to TRBJ1-2; the match to TRBD1 covers 8 bases. Trimming took 6 bases from V and 6 from J; bases not matched to a gene: 12. Per the germline V gene, CDR1 is DFQATT and CDR2 is SNEGSKA (reference sequence). The CDR3 extends over 14 amino acids. The CDR3 protein is CSAITPTGEDGYTF. The CDR3 DNA reads TGCAGTGCCATAACCCCGACAGGGGAGGATGGCTACACCTTC.

In this sample, this clonotype turned up a few times. The V call is TRBV27, the J call TRBJ2-7; D could derive from TRBD1 or TRBD2 (6 bases each). V gave up 3 bases and J gave up 5 bases, with 23 bases separating them. The CDR3 is made up of 17 amino acids. Germline lookup yields CDR1 MNHEY and CDR2 SMNVEV (reference sequence). The CDR3 sequence: CASSFEGGTPLANEQYF. The CDR3 region has the DNA TGTGCCAGCAGTTTTGAAGGGGGGACTCCACTGGCAAACGAGCAGTACTTC.

This clonotype was seen a single time. This chain links TRBV29-1 with TRBJ2-7, with a weak D call TRBD2 (7 bases). This CDR3 has 14 residues. Germline values: CDR1 SQVTM, CDR2 ANQGSEA. Deletions cut 2 bases from V and 6 bases from J, with 17 bases between. The CDR3 region has the DNA TGCAGCGTTGAATATGGGCAGGGAGGGGGCGAGCAGTACTTC. This encodes CSVEYGQGGGEQYF.

DNA for the CDR3: TGTGCCAGCAGCTCACCGGGACTCCTTTACAATGAGCAGTTCTTC. Its translation: CASSSPGLLYNEQFF. The chain is built from TRBV9 and TRBJ2-1; a weak D match, TRBD2 (6 bases). CDR3 size: 15 residues. Germline CDR1 is SGDLS and CDR2 is YYNGEE. The V and J ends lost 4 bases and 4 bases respectively, with 15 bases between them.